The 15 T cell receptor beta chains listed next were all sequenced from one sample in a study of T cells in Graves' hyperthyroidism and ophthalmopathy. RNA transcripts yielded amplified TCR beta CDR3 regions. First-round RT-PCR with HTBI primers amplified the TCR CDR3 region. TCRdb used MiXCR to reprocess the multiplex PCR reads, holding one entry per CDR3 protein. The repertoire includes roughly 400,000 distinct CDR3 sequences, 11% to 15% of them detected once, and around 28% sits in the top ten. The sequencing sample was made of blood. The receptor source for this set is a man in his fifties or sixties with Graves' ophthalmopathy.

The chain combines TRBV6-5 with TRBJ2-5; no reliable D call. Trimming removed 2 bases from V and 1 base from J, with 17 bases in between. Germline V gives CDR1 MNHEY, CDR2 SVGAGI. The CDR3 loop spans 17 amino acids. The CDR3 reads CASSYGVTVMGQETQYF. CDR3 coding DNA: TGTGCCAGCAGTTACGGGGTAACGGTAATGGGCCAAGAGACCCAGTACTTC.

This clonotype has ten or more counts. Here the CDR3 DNA reads TGTGCCAGCAGCATGCCGGGACAGGGGAATGAAAAACTGTTTTTT. Protein sequence: CASSMPGQGNEKLFF. This chain links TRBV28 with TRBJ1-4; 10 positions match TRBD1. Germline-derived CDR1 and CDR2 are MDHEN and SYDVKM. This CDR3 region has 15 residues. After removal of 6 bases from V and 5 bases from J, the junction contained 6 bases not matched to a gene.

The chain recombines TRBV10-3 with TRBJ2-3; a weak D match, TRBD2 (5 bases). The CDR3 is 12 residues long. CDR1 and CDR2 (germline): ENHRY, SYGVKD. The V end was cut by 4 bases, the J end by 10 bases, with 12 bases between. Written as DNA, the CDR3 is TGTGCCATCAGTGGTACTAGATTCGCGCAGTATTTT. Translation: CAISGTRFAQYF.

Many counts were recorded for this clonotype. The rearrangement uses TRBV6-1 and TRBJ2-7; 7 bases agree with TRBD1. The germline gives CDR1 MNHNS, CDR2 SASEGT. The CDR3 consists of 12 residues. Trimming took 11 bases from V and 5 from J; bases not matched to a gene: 9. The CDR3 loop is CAGRQGSNEQYF. The CDR3 nucleotides read TGTGCCGGCCGACAGGGTAGTAACGAGCAGTACTTC.

This clonotype has only a few counts. A read error may be the cause here, since a much bigger clone is one base away. The rearrangement uses TRBV7-8 and TRBJ2-3; 7 bases are a match to TRBD2. V was clipped by 1 base and J by 0 bases; unmatched bases: 7. The CDR3 covers 17 residues. Germline CDR1 and CDR2: SGHVS and FQNEAQ. DNA for the CDR3: TGTGCCAGCAGCTTAGGTGCTAGCGGAATGAGCACAGATACGCAGTATTTT. This codes for CASSLGASGMSTDTQYF.

This clonotype was counted a few times. The chain employs TRBV6-1 and TRBJ2-4; 8 nucleotides line up with TRBD1. The germline V gene has CDR1 MNHNS and CDR2 SASEGT. V shed 6 bases and J 7 bases; nucleotides not matched to a gene: 5. This CDR3 is built from 13 residues. The CDR3 DNA reads as TGTGCCAGCAGCCAGGACAGGGCGAACATTCAGTACTTC. Translating it yields CASSQDRANIQYF.

This clonotype was seen ten or more times. This chain uses TRBV13 with TRBJ1-4; D is perhaps TRBD1 (5 bases). V lost 5 bases, J lost 2 bases, and 18 bases lay in between. The CDR3 runs 17 residues. The germline V gene encodes CDR1 PRHDT and CDR2 FYEKMQ (reference sequence). The CDR3 sequence: CASSDPSGSGTNEKLFF. The CDR3 nucleotides are TGTGCCAGCAGCGACCCCTCAGGGTCTGGTACTAATGAAAAACTGTTTTTT.

There are many counts of this clonotype. The chain is built from TRBV7-9 and TRBJ2-7; 7 positions match TRBD1. The CDR3 covers 15 residues. Trimming removed 2 bases from V and 0 bases from J; junction bases left unmatched: 4. Germline CDR1 reads SEHNR; CDR2 reads FQNEAQ (reference sequence). The CDR3 DNA sequence: TGTGCCAGCAGCTTACACCGGGACAGCTCCTACGAGCAGTACTTC. Residues: CASSLHRDSSYEQYF.

This clonotype was recorded at least ten times. The chain is built from TRBV27 and TRBJ2-2, with D unresolved. The CDR3 loop spans 15 amino acids. Germline V gene data show CDR1 as MNHEY and CDR2 as SMNVEV (reference sequence). V lost 3 bases, J lost 6 bases, and 14 bases lay in between. The CDR3 protein is CASSFEAEGPGELFF. Written as DNA, the CDR3 is TGTGCCAGCAGTTTTGAGGCAGAAGGCCCCGGGGAGCTGTTTTTT.

The table lists this clonotype with many counts. V usage is TRBV30 and J usage is TRBJ1-6, with unresolved D. The CDR3 contains 14 residues. With 4 bases removed from V and 5 bases from J, the gap between germline ends came to 12 bases. Germline CDR1 GTSNPN, CDR2 SVGIG (reference sequence). The CDR3 reads CAWTTNPHNSPLHF. CDR3 bases: TGTGCCTGGACGACGAACCCACATAATTCACCCCTCCACTTT.

In its sample, this clonotype was seen a few times. This chain connects TRBV12-3 or TRBV12-4 to TRBJ2-7; 9 bases agree with TRBD2. The CDR3 consists of 16 residues. Trimming at V came to 3 bases and at J to 7 bases, leaving 13 bases not matched to a gene. CDR3 in DNA: TGTGCCAGCAGTTTGTTGCTAGCGGGAACGGGGGGAGAGCAGTACTTC. Translating gives CASSLLLAGTGGEQYF.

This clonotype was picked up many times. This chain uses TRBV7-8 with TRBJ2-3; 12 nucleotides match TRBD2. Germline V lookup: CDR1 SGHVS, CDR2 FQNEAQ. The trim removed 0 bases at V and 4 bases at J, leaving 8 bases unmatched. The CDR3 loop spans 18 amino acids. In nucleotides, the CDR3 is TGTGCCAGCAGCTTAGCCCTAGCCAGACTAGCGGGAGCAGATACGCAGTATTTT. Protein: CASSLALARLAGADTQYF.

This clonotype was found a few times. The genes are TRBV7-9 and TRBJ2-3; 10 positions agree with TRBD2. The CDR3 totals 17 residues. Germline CDR1 reads SEHNR; CDR2 reads FQNEAQ (reference sequence). Losses at the gene ends were 7 bases for V and 2 bases for J; bases not matched to a gene: 12. Here the CDR3 reads CASTTLAGAFNTDTQYF. CDR3 bases: TGTGCCAGCACCACCCTAGCGGGAGCTTTTAACACAGATACGCAGTATTTT. Complete variable domain (other parts from reference TRBV7-9 and TRBJ2-3): DTGVSQNPRHKITKRGQNVTFRCDPISEHNRLYWYRQTLGQGPEFLTYFQNEAQLEKSRLLSDRFSAERPKGSFSTLEIQRTEQGDSAMYLCASTTLAGAFNTDTQYFGPGTRLTVL.

This clonotype was seen repeatedly, ten times or more. The V gene is TRBV4-1, the J gene TRBJ2-3; possibly TRBD2 for D (6 bases). CDR3 length: 15 residues. The V and J ends lost 0 bases and 1 base respectively, with 8 bases between them. Germline V gives CDR1 MGHRA, CDR2 YSYEKL. This CDR3 reads CASSQDGGGTDTQYF. Written as DNA, the CDR3 is TGCGCCAGCAGCCAAGATGGAGGGGGCACAGATACGCAGTATTTT.

At least ten counts were recorded for this clonotype. This chain links TRBV27 with TRBJ2-1, with D hard to call. The CDR3 runs 15 residues. The germline V gene encodes CDR1 MNHEY and CDR2 SMNVEV (reference sequence). The V gene lost 5 bases and the J gene lost 0 bases, with 11 bases spanning the gap. The CDR3 sequence is CASSIDTASYNEQFF. Here the CDR3 DNA reads TGTGCCAGCAGTATCGACACAGCCTCCTACAATGAGCAGTTCTTC.